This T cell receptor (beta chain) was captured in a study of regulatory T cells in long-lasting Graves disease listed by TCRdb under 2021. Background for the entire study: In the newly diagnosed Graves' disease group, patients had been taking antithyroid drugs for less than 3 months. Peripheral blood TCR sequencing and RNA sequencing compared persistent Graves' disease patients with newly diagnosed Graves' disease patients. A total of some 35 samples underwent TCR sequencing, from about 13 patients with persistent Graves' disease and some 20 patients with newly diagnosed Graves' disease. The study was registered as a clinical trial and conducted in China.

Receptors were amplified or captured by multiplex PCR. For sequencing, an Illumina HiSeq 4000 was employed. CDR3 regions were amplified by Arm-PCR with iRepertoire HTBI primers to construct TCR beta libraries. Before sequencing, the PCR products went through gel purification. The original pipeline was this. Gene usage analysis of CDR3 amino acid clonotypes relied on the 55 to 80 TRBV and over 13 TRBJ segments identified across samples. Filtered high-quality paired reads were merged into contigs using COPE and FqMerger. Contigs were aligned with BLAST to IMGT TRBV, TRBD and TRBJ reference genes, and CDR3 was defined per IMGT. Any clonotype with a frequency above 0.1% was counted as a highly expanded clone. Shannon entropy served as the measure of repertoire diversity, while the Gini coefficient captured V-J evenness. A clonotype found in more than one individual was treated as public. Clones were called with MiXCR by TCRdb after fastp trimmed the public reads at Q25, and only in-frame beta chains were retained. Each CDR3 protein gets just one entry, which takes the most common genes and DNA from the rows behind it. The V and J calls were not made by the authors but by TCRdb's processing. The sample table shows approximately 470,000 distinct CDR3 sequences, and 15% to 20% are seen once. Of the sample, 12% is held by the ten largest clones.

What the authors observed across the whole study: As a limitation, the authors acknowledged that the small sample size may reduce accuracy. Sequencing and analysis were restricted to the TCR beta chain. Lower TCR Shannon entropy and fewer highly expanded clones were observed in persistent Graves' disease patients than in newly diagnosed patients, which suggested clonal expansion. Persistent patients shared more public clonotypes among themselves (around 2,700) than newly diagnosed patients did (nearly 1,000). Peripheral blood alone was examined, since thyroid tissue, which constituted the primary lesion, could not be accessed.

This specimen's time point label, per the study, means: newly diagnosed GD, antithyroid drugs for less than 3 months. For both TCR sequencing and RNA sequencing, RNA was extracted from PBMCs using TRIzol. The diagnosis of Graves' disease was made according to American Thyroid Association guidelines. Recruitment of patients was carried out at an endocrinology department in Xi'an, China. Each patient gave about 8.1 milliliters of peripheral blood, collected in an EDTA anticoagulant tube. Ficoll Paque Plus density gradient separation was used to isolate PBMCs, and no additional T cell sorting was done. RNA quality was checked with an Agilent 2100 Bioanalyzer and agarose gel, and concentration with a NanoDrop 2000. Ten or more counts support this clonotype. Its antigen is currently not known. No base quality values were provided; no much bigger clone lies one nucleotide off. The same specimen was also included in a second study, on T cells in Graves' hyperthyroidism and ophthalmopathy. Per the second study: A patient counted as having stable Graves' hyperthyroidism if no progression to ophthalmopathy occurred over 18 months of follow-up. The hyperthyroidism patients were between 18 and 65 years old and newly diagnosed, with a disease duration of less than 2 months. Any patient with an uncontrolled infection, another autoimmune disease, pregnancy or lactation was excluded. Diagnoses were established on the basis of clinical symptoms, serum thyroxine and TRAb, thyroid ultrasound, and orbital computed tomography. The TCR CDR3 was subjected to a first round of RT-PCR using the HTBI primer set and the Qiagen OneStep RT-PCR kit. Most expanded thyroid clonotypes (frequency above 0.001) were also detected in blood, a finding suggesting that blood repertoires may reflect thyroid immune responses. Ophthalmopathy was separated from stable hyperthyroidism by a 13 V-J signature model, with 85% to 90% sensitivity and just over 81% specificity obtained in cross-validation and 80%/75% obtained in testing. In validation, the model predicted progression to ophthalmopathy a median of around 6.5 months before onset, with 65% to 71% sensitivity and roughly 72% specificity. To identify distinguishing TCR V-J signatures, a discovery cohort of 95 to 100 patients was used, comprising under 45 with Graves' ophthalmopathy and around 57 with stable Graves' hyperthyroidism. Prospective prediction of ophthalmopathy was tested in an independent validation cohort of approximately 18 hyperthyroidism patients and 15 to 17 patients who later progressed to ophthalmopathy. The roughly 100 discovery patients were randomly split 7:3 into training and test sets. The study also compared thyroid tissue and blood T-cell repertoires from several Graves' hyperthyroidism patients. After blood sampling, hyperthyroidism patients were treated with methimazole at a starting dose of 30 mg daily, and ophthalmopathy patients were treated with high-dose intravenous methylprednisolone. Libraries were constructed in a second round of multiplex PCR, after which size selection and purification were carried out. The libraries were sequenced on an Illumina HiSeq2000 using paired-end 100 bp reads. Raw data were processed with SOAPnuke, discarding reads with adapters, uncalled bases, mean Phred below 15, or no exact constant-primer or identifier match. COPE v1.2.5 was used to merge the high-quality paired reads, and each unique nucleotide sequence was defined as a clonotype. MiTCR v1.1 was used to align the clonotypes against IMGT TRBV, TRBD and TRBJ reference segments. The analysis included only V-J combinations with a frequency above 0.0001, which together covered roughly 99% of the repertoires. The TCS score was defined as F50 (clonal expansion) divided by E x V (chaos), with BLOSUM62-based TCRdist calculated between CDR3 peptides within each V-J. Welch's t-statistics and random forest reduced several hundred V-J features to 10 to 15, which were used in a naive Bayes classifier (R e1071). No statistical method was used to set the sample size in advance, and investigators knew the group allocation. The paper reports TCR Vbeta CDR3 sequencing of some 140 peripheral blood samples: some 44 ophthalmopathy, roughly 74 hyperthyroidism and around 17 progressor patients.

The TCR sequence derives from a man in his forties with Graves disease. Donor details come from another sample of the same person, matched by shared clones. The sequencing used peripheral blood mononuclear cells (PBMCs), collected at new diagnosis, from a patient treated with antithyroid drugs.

The CDR3 is CSARSSGRDDTQYF. The nucleotide sequence is TGCAGTGCTAGGAGTAGCGGGAGGGACGATACGCAGTATTTT. In this chain, TRBV20-1 is recombined with TRBJ2-3, with TRBD2 matching 11 junction bases. CDR1 and CDR2, looked up from the germline V gene (reference sequence), are DFQATT and SNEGSKA. Clipping removes 3 bases from V and 6 bases from J, with 5 as the unmatched junction base count. The CDR3, cysteine through phenylalanine, is 14 amino acids long. The DNA shown is the 42-base CDR3, in frame from base 1.